Each of the 29 T cell receptor beta chains below was sequenced from the same sample in a study of T-cell memory formation after mild COVID-19. TCRdb reanalysed the 5' RACE reads using MiXCR and keeps one entry per CDR3 protein. The repertoire holds some 450,000 distinct CDR3 sequences, about 19% seen once, with roughly 8.4% in the top ten. The sample taken for sequencing was PBMCs or a T cell subset sorted from them (not recorded which). The origin of the receptors is an adult woman who had mild COVID-19 (a few samples of this study predate the infection). Cell type and time point are not known.

The chain joins TRBV14 to TRBJ2-1; D remains ambiguous. Trimming removed 4 bases from V and 1 base from J, with 17 bases in between. Germline CDR1 SGHDN, CDR2 FVKESK. CDR3 length: 17 residues. CDR3 DNA sequence: TGTGCCAGCAGCCCCACCATAAGCCGCGTATCCTACAATGAGCAGTTCTTC. Translated: CASSPTISRVSYNEQFF.

This clonotype was seen many times. This rearrangement joins TRBV4-2 to TRBJ2-1, with 8 bases identical to TRBD1. This CDR3 is built from 15 residues. CDR1 is LGHNA, CDR2 YNFKEQ, per germline. The trim removed 4 bases at V and 0 bases at J, leaving 2 bases unmatched. The CDR3 coding sequence is TGTGCCAGCAGCCTCGGACAGGGCTCCTACAATGAGCAGTTCTTC. Encoded protein: CASSLGQGSYNEQFF.

The V and J genes are TRBV9 and TRBJ1-5; 9 positions match TRBD1. This CDR3 spans 18 amino acids. V shed 3 bases, J shed 7 bases, and the junction held 17 bases outside the gene matches. The germline V gene encodes CDR1 SGDLS and CDR2 YYNGEE. The CDR3 is CASSDSPMGGQGEQPQHF. CDR3 DNA sequence: TGTGCCAGCAGCGATTCGCCTATGGGGGGACAGGGTGAGCAGCCCCAGCATTTT.

The chain uses TRBV3-1 and TRBJ1-4; TRBD1 agrees at 10 bases. Per the germline V gene, CDR1 is LGHDT and CDR2 is YNNKEL (reference sequence). V trimming: 2 bases; J trimming: 7 bases; junction bases outside the gene matches: 4. CDR3 length: 15 residues. CDR3 in amino acids: CASSQRQGAFEKLFF. The CDR3 bases are TGTGCCAGCAGCCAAAGACAGGGGGCGTTTGAAAAACTGTTTTTT. Complete variable domain (other parts from reference TRBV3-1 and TRBJ1-4): DTAVSQTPKYLVTQMGNDKSIKCEQNLGHDTMYWYKQDSKKFLKIMFSYNNKELIINETVPNRFSPKSPDKAHLNLHINSLELGDSAVYFCASSQRQGAFEKLFFGSGTQLSVL.

This chain connects TRBV5-1 to TRBJ2-3; 12 bases match TRBD2. The CDR3 has 16 amino acids. Looked up from germline, CDR1 is SGHRS and CDR2 is YFSETQ. The V segment lost 1 base and the J segment 7 bases; nucleotides outside the gene matches: 7. The CDR3 spells CASSLSTSGGVNTQYF. DNA for the CDR3: TGCGCCAGCAGCTTGTCGACTAGCGGGGGCGTGAATACGCAGTATTTT.

The chain combines TRBV7-9 with TRBJ1-1, with unresolved D. Per the germline V gene, CDR1 is SEHNR and CDR2 is FQNEAQ (reference sequence). V lost 6 bases to trimming and J lost 7 bases, with 12 bases between them. This CDR3 contains 12 residues. In DNA form, the CDR3 reads TGTGCCAGCAGGGCAGACACAAGTGAAGCTTTCTTT. It yields the protein CASRADTSEAFF.

This rearrangement joins TRBV3-1 to TRBJ2-1; 7 bases are shared with TRBD2. The CDR3 consists of 13 residues. V lost 0 bases to trimming and J lost 7 bases; unmatched junction nucleotides: 0. CDR1 is LGHDT and CDR2 is YNNKEL in the germline V gene (reference sequence). The CDR3 is CASSQDGRNEQFF. DNA for the CDR3: TGTGCCAGCAGCCAAGACGGGAGGAATGAGCAGTTCTTC.

The chain links TRBV6-1 to TRBJ2-1, with 7 bases fitting TRBD2. Trimming removed 1 base from V and 6 bases from J; junction bases left unmatched: 3. CDR3 length: 14 amino acids. Germline CDR1 reads MNHNS; CDR2 reads SASEGT. The CDR3 reads CASSEGLASNEQFF. Written as DNA, the CDR3 is TGTGCCAGCAGTGAAGGACTAGCAAGCAATGAGCAGTTCTTC.

This chain connects TRBV18 to TRBJ2-7; D is perhaps TRBD1 or TRBD2 (6 bases each). The V gene lost 1 base and the J gene lost 3 bases, with 16 bases spanning the gap. Germline V gives CDR1 KGHSH, CDR2 LQKENI. The CDR3 has 16 residues. DNA of the CDR3: TGTGCCAGCTCACCACGTGAGGGGGGTTTCATCTACGAGCAGTACTTC. Its translation is CASSPREGGFIYEQYF.

The chain carries TRBV6-5 and TRBJ1-5; D not resolved. The CDR3 consists of 12 residues. V shed 7 bases and J shed 5 bases, with 9 bases lying between them. Germline V gives CDR1 MNHEY, CDR2 SVGAGI. The CDR3 DNA is TGTGCCAGCAAGGAAGGCGATCAGCCCCAGCATTTT. Protein product: CASKEGDQPQHF.

The chain recombines TRBV5-1 with TRBJ2-7, with TRBD2 matching 7 bases. This CDR3 spans 16 amino acids. The trim removed 3 bases at V and 1 base at J, leaving 10 bases unmatched. Per the germline V gene, CDR1 is SGHRS and CDR2 is YFSETQ. The CDR3, as DNA: TGCGCCAGCAGCTCCCCCGAGGAGCGGGGTTCCTACGAGCAGTACTTC. As protein: CASSSPEERGSYEQYF.

The chain is built from TRBV11-2 and TRBJ1-2, with D uncertain. The germline gives CDR1 SGHAT, CDR2 FQNNGV. The CDR3 loop spans 16 amino acids. Trimming cost V 3 bases and J 2 bases, with 16 bases left between them. In nucleotides, the CDR3 is TGTGCCAGCAGCTTTAGGGCTGGAGCGGGAAACTATGGCTACACCTTC. Encoded protein: CASSFRAGAGNYGYTF.

This clonotype was seen more than once but under ten times. This chain connects TRBV7-9 to TRBJ2-7; D is ambiguous. CDR3 length: 14 amino acids. CDR1 and CDR2 (germline): SEHNR, FQNEAQ (reference sequence). V was shortened by 5 bases and J by 3 bases, with 14 bases between the two germline ends. The CDR3 here is CASSPGVRIYEQYF. The CDR3 region has the DNA TGTGCCAGCAGCCCAGGTGTCAGAATCTACGAGCAGTACTTC.

This clonotype appeared a single time. The chain uses TRBV27 and TRBJ1-2, with a tentative D call TRBD1 (6 bases). Germline loops: CDR1 MNHEY, CDR2 SMNVEV (reference sequence). V lost 3 bases and J lost 4, with 15 bases in between. This CDR3 comprises 15 residues. The CDR3 spells CASSLGSGAGYGYTF. Written as DNA, the CDR3 is TGTGCCAGCAGTTTGGGTTCGGGGGCGGGCTATGGCTACACCTTC.

V and J are TRBV6-2 or TRBV6-3 and TRBJ1-2; D gene unclear. V was clipped by 0 bases and J by 8 bases, with 7 bases between them. The CDR3 covers 12 residues. CDR1 is MNHEY and CDR2 is SVGEGT in the germline V gene. The CDR3 DNA sequence: TGTGCCAGCAGTTACTCCGGGGAAGGCTACACCTTC. Encoded protein: CASSYSGEGYTF.

V is TRBV7-2 and J is TRBJ2-5; 7 positions match TRBD2. Unmatched junction bases numbered 8, after V lost 4 bases and J lost 0 bases. The CDR3 covers 16 residues. Germline CDR1 reads SGHTA; CDR2 reads FQGNSA. CDR3 loop: CASSSGGLRHQETQYF. In nucleotides, the CDR3 is TGTGCCAGCAGCTCGGGAGGTCTGCGGCACCAAGAGACCCAGTACTTC.

This chain links TRBV25-1 with TRBJ1-1; D uncertain. Germline assignment: CDR1 MGHDK and CDR2 SYGVNS. The CDR3 covers 13 residues. V was pared by 5 bases and J by 6 bases, with 13 bases between. The chain's CDR3 is CASSNLHVAEAFF. Here the CDR3 DNA reads TGTGCCAGCAGTAACCTTCATGTCGCTGAAGCTTTCTTT.

The chain has TRBV20-1 and TRBJ1-2, with D perhaps matching TRBD1 (5 bases). This CDR3 is built from 15 residues. V dropped 6 bases and J dropped 0 bases, with 17 bases sitting between them. Germline loops: CDR1 DFQATT, CDR2 SNEGSKA (reference sequence). The CDR3 is CSAGRGPTANYGYTF. The CDR3 nucleotides are TGCAGTGCCGGGAGGGGACCGACAGCTAACTATGGCTACACCTTC.

This chain links TRBV25-1 with TRBJ2-7; D remains unclear. The germline gives CDR1 MGHDK, CDR2 SYGVNS. The CDR3 runs 13 residues. V lost 6 bases to trimming and J lost 5 bases, with 14 bases between them. DNA of the CDR3: TGTGCCAGCAGGTTCCAGACATTTGACGAGCAGTACTTC. The encoded protein is CASRFQTFDEQYF.

This clonotype came up a few times. The V call is TRBV4-1, the J call TRBJ2-3, with 8 bases identical to TRBD2. Germline CDR1 reads MGHRA; CDR2 reads YSYEKL. The ends lost 1 base at V and 4 bases at J; junction bases unmatched: 1. The CDR3 runs to 14 residues. For the CDR3, the DNA is TGCGCCAGCAGCCAAGTACTAGCGGCAGATACGCAGTATTTT. It yields the protein CASSQVLAADTQYF.

This clonotype was seen only a few times. The chain joins TRBV7-9 to TRBJ2-7; D gene unclear. V was cut by 1 base and J by 2 bases, with 9 bases left in between. The CDR3 is made up of 14 amino acids. Germline V CDR1 and CDR2: SEHNR, FQNEAQ (reference sequence). The DNA of the CDR3 is TGTGCCAGCAGCTTAGGCTCTCGAGCCTACGAGCAGTACTTC. Its protein is CASSLGSRAYEQYF.

CDR3 nucleotides: TGTGCCAGCATCCTAGCGGGAGCGGGGGGTACGCAGTATTTT. The encoded protein is CASILAGAGGTQYF. The rearrangement joins TRBV12-3 or TRBV12-4 to TRBJ2-3, with 10 bases lining up with TRBD2. V gave up 7 bases and J gave up 8 bases; unmatched junction bases: 9. This CDR3 comprises 14 residues.

V and J are TRBV20-1 and TRBJ2-3; TRBD2 agrees at 12 bases. This CDR3 spans 20 amino acids. Trimming at V came to 4 bases and at J to 0 bases, leaving 17 bases not matched to a gene. Germline CDR1 and CDR2: DFQATT and SNEGSKA (reference sequence). This chain's CDR3 is CSATTWASSGRAGSTDTQYF. CDR3 sequence (DNA): TGCAGTGCTACCACCTGGGCGTCTAGCGGGAGGGCCGGGAGCACAGATACGCAGTATTTT.

The chain links TRBV10-3 to TRBJ2-2; 7 nucleotides match TRBD1. Germline loops: CDR1 ENHRY, CDR2 SYGVKD. Trimming removed 6 bases from V and 2 bases from J; junction bases left unmatched: 6. The CDR3 contains 15 residues. The CDR3 sequence: CAISQDRANTGELFF. The CDR3 DNA sequence: TGTGCCATCAGCCAAGACAGGGCTAACACCGGGGAGCTGTTTTTT.

This clonotype was observed a handful of times. This chain links TRBV24-1 with TRBJ2-2; 8 bases align to TRBD1. Trimming cost V 7 bases and J 3 bases; bases outside gene matches: 3. The CDR3 length is 14 residues. Germline V gene sequence: CDR1 KGHDR, CDR2 SFDVKD. The CDR3: CATSQGADTGELFF. CDR3 DNA: TGTGCCACCAGCCAGGGGGCGGACACCGGGGAGCTGTTTTTT.

This clonotype came up a few times. This sequence joins TRBV2 and TRBJ2-7, with D perhaps matching TRBD1 or TRBD2 (5 bases each). This CDR3 spans 13 amino acids. Germline values: CDR1 SNHLY, CDR2 FYNNEI. Trimming shortened V by 5 bases and J by 3 bases, and 11 bases separated the two germline ends. CDR3 DNA sequence: TGTGCCAGCAGTTGGGACGGAATCTACGAGCAGTACTTC. Translated, it gives CASSWDGIYEQYF.

This clonotype was counted once. CDR3 nucleotides: TGTGCCAGCAGTGGGGTAGAGGACGGATACGAGCAGTACTTC. This sequence encodes CASSGVEDGYEQYF. This rearrangement joins TRBV6-1 to TRBJ2-7, with no clear D. The CDR3 has 14 residues. V was shortened by 4 bases and J by 4 bases, with 14 bases between the two germline ends. Germline V gene data show CDR1 as MNHNS and CDR2 as SASEGT.

This chain uses TRBV7-6 with TRBJ1-6; D ambiguous. The CDR3 length is 13 residues. Trimming left V 2 bases short and J 6 bases short, with 5 bases between. The germline V gene has CDR1 SGHVS and CDR2 FNYEAQ. The CDR3 DNA reads as TGTGCCAGCAGCTTACAAATTAATTCACCCCTCCACTTT. Protein sequence: CASSLQINSPLHF. Complete variable domain (other parts from reference TRBV7-6 and TRBJ1-6): GAGVSQSPRYKVTKRGQDVALRCDPISGHVSLYWYRQALGQGPEFLTYFNYEAQQDKSGLPNDRFSAERPEGSISTLTIQRTEQRDSAMYRCASSLQINSPLHFGNGTRLTVT.

The chain uses TRBV10-3 and TRBJ2-3, with D uncertain. Germline CDR1 reads ENHRY; CDR2 reads SYGVKD. The CDR3 has 14 residues. V dropped 2 bases and J dropped 4 bases, with 10 bases sitting between them. The CDR3 is CAISEIQFADTQYF. The CDR3 DNA is TGTGCCATCAGTGAGATACAATTTGCAGATACGCAGTATTTT.